This T cell receptor beta chain was sequenced for a study of blood T cell repertoires in COVID-19. Method: immunoSEQ multiplex PCR; TCRdb's copy keeps in-frame clones and lacks some. There are 650,000 to 800,000 clones in the sample; 85% to 90% occur only once, and over 0.2% lies in the top ten. J gave up 4 bases and V 0 bases, and 7 bases lay outside the gene matches. The CDR3 runs 16 residues. From germline, CDR1 is MNHEY and CDR2 SVGAGI. The V and J genes are TRBV6-5 and TRBJ2-7, with 9 bases aligning to TRBD1. The source of this sequence is a woman aged 18-29 years with acute or convalescent COVID-19. The sequenced material came from peripheral blood. The CDR3 DNA is TGTGCCAGCAGTTACTCTAGTCCGGGACAGGGTTACGAGCAGTACTTC. Amino acid sequence: CASSYSSPGQGYEQYF.